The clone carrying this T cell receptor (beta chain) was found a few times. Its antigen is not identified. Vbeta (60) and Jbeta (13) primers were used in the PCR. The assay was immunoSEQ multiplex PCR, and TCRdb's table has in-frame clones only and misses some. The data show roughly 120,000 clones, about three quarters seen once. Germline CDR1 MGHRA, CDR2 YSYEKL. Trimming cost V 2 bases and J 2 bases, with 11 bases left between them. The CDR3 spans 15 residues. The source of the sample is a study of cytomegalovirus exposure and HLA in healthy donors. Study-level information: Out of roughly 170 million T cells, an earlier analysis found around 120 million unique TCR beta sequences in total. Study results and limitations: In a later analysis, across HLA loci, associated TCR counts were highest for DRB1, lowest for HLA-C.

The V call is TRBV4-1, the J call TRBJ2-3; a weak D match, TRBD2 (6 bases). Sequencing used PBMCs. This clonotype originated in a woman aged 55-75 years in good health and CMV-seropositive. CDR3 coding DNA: TGCGCCAGCAGCCAAATCACTAGCAACACAGATACGCAGTATTTT. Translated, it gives CASSQITSNTDTQYF.